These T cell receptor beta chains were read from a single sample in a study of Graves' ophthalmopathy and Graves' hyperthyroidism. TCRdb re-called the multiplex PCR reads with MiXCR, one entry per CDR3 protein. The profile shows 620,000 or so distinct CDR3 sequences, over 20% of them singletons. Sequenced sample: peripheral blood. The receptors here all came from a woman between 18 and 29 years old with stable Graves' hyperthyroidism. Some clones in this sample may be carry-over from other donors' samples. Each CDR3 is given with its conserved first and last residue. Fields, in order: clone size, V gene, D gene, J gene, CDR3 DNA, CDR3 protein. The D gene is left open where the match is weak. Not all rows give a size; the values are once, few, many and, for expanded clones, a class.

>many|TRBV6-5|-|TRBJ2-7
TGTGCCAGCAGTTCCCTCACGGGGGTTTTCGAGCAGTACTTC
CASSSLTGVFEQYF
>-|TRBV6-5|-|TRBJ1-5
TGTGCCAGCAGTTTAATCTCGAGTTTCAATCAGCCCCAGCATTTT
CASSLISSFNQPQHF
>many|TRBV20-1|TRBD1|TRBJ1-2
TGCAGTGCTATTTTTGAGGGACAGGGACTTAACGGCTACACCTTC
CSAIFEGQGLNGYTF
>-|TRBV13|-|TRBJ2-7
TGTGCCAGCAGCTTAAACGGGGGCTACTCAGGGGAGCAGTACTTC
CASSLNGGYSGEQYF
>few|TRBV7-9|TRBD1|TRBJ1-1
TGTGCCAGCAGCCCAGGGGACAGGTCTGGCGCTGAAGCTTTCTTT
CASSPGDRSGAEAFF
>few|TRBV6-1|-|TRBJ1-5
TGTGCCAGCAGTGAATGGTGGTATCAGCCCCAGCATTTT
CASSEWWYQPQHF
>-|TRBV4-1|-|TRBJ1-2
TGCGCCAGCAGCCAATCCGACAGAACCGACTATGGCTACACCTTC
CASSQSDRTDYGYTF
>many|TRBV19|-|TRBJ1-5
TGTGCCAGTAGTCGAATTATGCCGGCCGGCAATCAGCCCCAGCATTTT
CASSRIMPAGNQPQHF
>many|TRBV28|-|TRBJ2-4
TGTGCCTCCTGTCGGGGGATATCCAAAAACATTCAGTACTTC
CASCRGISKNIQYF
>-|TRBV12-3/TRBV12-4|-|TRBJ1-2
TGTGCCAGCAGCTTAAGTCCGGGACATGGCTACACCTTC
CASSLSPGHGYTF
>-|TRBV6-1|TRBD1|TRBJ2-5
TGTGCCAGCAGTGAACCCCGGGACAGGGAGCAAGAGACCCAGTACTTC
CASSEPRDREQETQYF
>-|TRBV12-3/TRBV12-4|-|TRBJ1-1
TGTGCCAGCAGTTCAATCAACACTGAAGCTTTCTTT
CASSSINTEAFF
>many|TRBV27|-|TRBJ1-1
TGTGCCAGCATCCAAAATGACAGGTCTGAGGCTTTCTTT
CASIQNDRSEAFF
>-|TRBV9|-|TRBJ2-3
TGTGCCAGCAGCGAGGGACTCACGGATACGCAGTATTTT
CASSEGLTDTQYF
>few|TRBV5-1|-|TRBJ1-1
TGCGCCAGCAGCTCCCCCCCAGGGGCTGATGGCACTGAAGCTTTCTTT
CASSSPPGADGTEAFF
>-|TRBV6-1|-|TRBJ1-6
TGTGCCAGCAATGTCGGCCCCGCTGTGACGAATTCACCCCTCCACTTT
CASNVGPAVTNSPLHF
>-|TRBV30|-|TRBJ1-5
TGTGCCTGGAGTGTGGGGACATATGATAGCAATCAGCCCCAGCATTTT
CAWSVGTYDSNQPQHF
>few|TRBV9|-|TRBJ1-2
TGTGCCAGCAGCGTAGTGGGAGGGAACCCCTATGGCTACACCTTC
CASSVVGGNPYGYTF
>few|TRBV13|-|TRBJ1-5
TGTGCCAGCAGCTTACGGGTTGGGGGCCAGCCCCAGCATTTT
CASSLRVGGQPQHF
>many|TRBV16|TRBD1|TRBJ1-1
TGTGCCAGCAGCCAAGAGGACAGGGGAAGCACTGAAGCTTTCTTT
CASSQEDRGSTEAFF
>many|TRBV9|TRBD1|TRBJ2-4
TGTGCCAGCAGCGTAGTTGTAGGGGGCGTTCAGTACTTC
CASSVVVGGVQYF
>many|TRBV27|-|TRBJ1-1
TGTGCCAGCAGTCGAAAGTCCCCGAACACTGAAGCTTTCTTT
CASSRKSPNTEAFF
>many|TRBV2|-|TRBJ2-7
TGTGCCAGCCTTTACAGGTCGAGCTCCTACGAGCAGTACTTC
CASLYRSSSYEQYF
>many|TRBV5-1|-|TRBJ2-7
TGCGCCAGCAGGTTGGACGTGAGCTCCTACGAGCAGTACTTC
CASRLDVSSYEQYF